The rows below give T cell receptor beta chains drawn from one sample of a study of blood T cell repertoires in COVID-19. Clones were sequenced by immunoSEQ multiplex PCR, and TCRdb holds only the in-frame ones, with some missing. Of a few hundred thousand clones in the sample, 88% were seen once. Sequencing used peripheral blood. The receptors derive from a woman aged 25 to 39 with COVID-19, enrolled during active disease. Both conserved end residues are part of each CDR3. A D gene is named only where the DNA matches it firmly. Clone size is shown for a subset of rows, as once, few, many or a class of expanded clone.

j_call v_call d_call clone_size cdr3_aa cdr3_nt
TRBJ2-1 TRBV4-3 . . CASSQDWTPNEQFF TGCGCCAGCAGCCAAGATTGGACTCCCAATGAGCAGTTCTTC
TRBJ2-5 TRBV28 TRBD1 . CASSSTGVRTQYF TGTGCCAGCAGTTCCACAGGGGTCAGGACCCAGTACTTC
TRBJ2-6 TRBV6-5 . . CASSYSTLSGANVLTF TGTGCCAGCAGTTACTCGACATTGTCTGGGGCCAACGTCCTGACTTTC
TRBJ2-7 TRBV30 TRBD2 few CAWDSGREDEQYF TGTGCCTGGGATAGCGGGAGGGAGGACGAGCAGTACTTC
TRBJ2-3 TRBV13 TRBD2 . CASSPGGSTDTQYF TGTGCCAGCAGCCCGGGGGGTAGCACAGATACGCAGTATTTT
TRBJ1-1 TRBV6-6 . few CATVATGGDTEAFF TGTGCCACCGTAGCGACCGGGGGTGACACTGAAGCTTTCTTT
TRBJ2-7 TRBV9 . . CASSVEDGGVTYEQYF TGTGCCAGCAGCGTAGAGGATGGCGGGGTTACCTACGAGCAGTACTTC
TRBJ1-2 TRBV4-1 . . CASSLRALAGYGYTF TGCGCCAGCAGCCTCCGGGCCCTAGCTGGCTATGGCTACACCTTC
TRBJ2-7 TRBV20-1 . . CSASARAYEQYF TGCAGTGCTAGTGCGCGAGCCTACGAGCAGTACTTC
TRBJ1-3 TRBV10-3 . . CAISAGTSGNTIYF TGTGCCATCAGCGCCGGGACTTCAGGAAACACCATATATTTT
TRBJ1-2 TRBV9 . . CASSVDRGMGYGYTF TGTGCCAGCAGCGTAGATAGGGGAATGGGCTATGGCTACACCTTC
TRBJ2-5 TRBV4-3 . once CASSQDSAGVAETQYF TGCGCCAGCAGCCAAGATTCGGCAGGGGTGGCTGAGACCCAGTACTTC
TRBJ2-3 TRBV29-1 TRBD2 . CSVWLAGGLLGTDTQYF TGCAGCGTTTGGTTAGCGGGAGGCCTCTTAGGGACAGATACGCAGTATTTT
TRBJ2-3 TRBV18 TRBD2 . CASSPLSSGRFTDTQYF TGTGCCAGCTCACCACTTTCTAGCGGGAGATTTACAGATACGCAGTATTTT
TRBJ1-5 TRBV15 . . CATSRVARPGNQPQHF TGTGCCACCAGCAGAGTGGCCAGGCCCGGCAATCAGCCCCAGCATTTT
TRBJ1-1 TRBV27 . . CASRLQGNTEAFF TGTGCCAGCAGGCTTCAGGGGAACACTGAAGCTTTCTTT
TRBJ2-1 TRBV28 . . CASSLVVGEQFF TGTGCCAGCAGTTTAGTTGTCGGGGAGCAGTTCTTC
TRBJ2-1 TRBV19 TRBD2 . CASSTYQLAGGYNEQFF TGTGCCAGTAGTACCTACCAACTAGCGGGAGGCTACAATGAGCAGTTCTTC
TRBJ2-1 TRBV5-6 TRBD1 . CASSLAGQSYEQFF TGTGCCAGCAGCTTGGCGGGACAGAGCTATGAGCAGTTCTTC
TRBJ2-1 TRBV18 . . CASSPGVPGDEDEQFF TGTGCCAGCTCACCCGGAGTGCCAGGGGATGAAGATGAGCAGTTCTTC
TRBJ2-7 TRBV28 TRBD2 . CASSLLGAGEIYEQYF TGTGCCAGCAGTTTACTTGGGGCGGGAGAAATCTACGAGCAGTACTTC
TRBJ2-7 TRBV6-6 . . CASGVGSSYEQYF TGTGCCAGCGGAGTCGGCTCCTCCTACGAGCAGTACTTC
TRBJ2-7 TRBV5-1 TRBD2 . CASSLGLAGSYEQYF TGCGCCAGCAGCTTGGGACTAGCGGGCTCCTACGAGCAGTACTTC
TRBJ1-1 TRBV28 . once CASSYTRTEAFF TGTGCCAGCAGTTATACTCGCACTGAAGCTTTCTTT
TRBJ2-2 TRBV27 . . CASTRDFANTGELFF TGTGCCAGCACCCGAGACTTCGCGAACACCGGGGAGCTGTTTTTT
TRBJ2-7 TRBV15 . once CATSSPKGVSAYEQYF TGTGCCACCAGCAGCCCGAAGGGAGTGTCGGCCTACGAGCAGTACTTC
TRBJ2-6 TRBV3-1/TRBV3-2 . . CASSAFSSGANVLTF TGTGCCAGCAGCGCTTTTAGCTCTGGGGCCAACGTCCTGACTTTC
TRBJ1-6 TRBV7-9 TRBD1 . CASSSGQGNSPLHF TGTGCCAGCAGCTCCGGACAGGGGAATTCACCCCTCCACTTT
TRBJ2-1 TRBV4-3 . few CASSPNRVTYNEQFF TGCGCCAGCAGCCCTAACAGGGTGACCTACAATGAGCAGTTCTTC
TRBJ2-3 TRBV7-9 . . CASSFGGDTDTQYF TGTGCCAGCAGCTTTGGAGGAGACACAGATACGCAGTATTTT
TRBJ2-1 TRBV7-8 TRBD2 . CASSLASGLGYNEQFF TGTGCCAGCAGCTTAGCCTCGGGACTAGGGTACAATGAGCAGTTCTTC
TRBJ2-7 TRBV20-1 TRBD2 . CSASRLAGGYEQYF TGCAGTGCTAGTCGACTAGCGGGAGGATACGAGCAGTACTTC
TRBJ2-1 TRBV3-1/TRBV3-2 TRBD2 . CASSPPLAGGRYNEQFF TGTGCCAGCAGCCCCCCTTTAGCGGGAGGCCGCTACAATGAGCAGTTCTTC
TRBJ1-2 TRBV29-1 . . CSAGENYGYTF TGCAGCGCAGGGGAAAATTACGGCTACACCTTC
TRBJ2-7 TRBV29-1 . few CSVEDSYEQYF TGCAGCGTTGAAGACAGCTACGAGCAGTACTTC
TRBJ2-7 TRBV10-3 TRBD2 once CAISEPTSGGYEQYF TGTGCCATCAGTGAGCCCACTAGCGGGGGCTACGAGCAGTACTTC
TRBJ2-5 TRBV5-1 TRBD2 few CASSTPGLADQETQYF TGCGCCAGCAGCACCCCGGGACTAGCGGATCAAGAGACCCAGTACTTC
TRBJ2-7 TRBV28 . . CASSSLSLRTLGLYEQYF TGTGCCAGCAGTTCACTCTCCCTCCGGACTCTTGGTCTCTACGAGCAGTACTTC
TRBJ1-6 TRBV11-2 TRBD1 once CASSLAVGQALPLHF TGTGCCAGCAGCTTAGCGGTGGGACAGGCCTTACCCCTCCACTTT
TRBJ2-1 TRBV19 TRBD2 once CASSALGQTSGYNEQFF TGTGCCAGTAGTGCCCTGGGGCAAACTAGCGGCTACAATGAGCAGTTCTTC
TRBJ1-1 TRBV29-1 TRBD1 . CSAAGGNTEAFF TGCAGCGCCGCAGGGGGGAACACTGAAGCTTTCTTT
TRBJ2-7 TRBV7-2 . . CASSSAERTYEQYF TGTGCCAGCAGCTCCGCGGAGCGAACATACGAGCAGTACTTC
TRBJ1-5 TRBV20-1 . . CSASTRGGERQPQHF TGCAGTGCTAGTACCCGCGGGGGGGAACGGCAGCCCCAGCATTTT
TRBJ1-2 TRBV19 . few CASSIPKGFLYGYTF TGTGCCAGTTCTATACCCAAGGGGTTCCTCTATGGCTACACCTTC
TRBJ2-7 TRBV5-5 . . CASSETSNEQYF TGTGCCAGCAGCGAGACTAGTAACGAGCAGTACTTC
TRBJ2-1 TRBV24-1 TRBD2 . CATSALGGRGNEQFF TGTGCCACCAGTGCCCTAGGCGGGAGGGGCAATGAGCAGTTCTTC
TRBJ1-2 TRBV5-4 TRBD1 . CASSFPTGAYGYTF TGTGCCAGCAGCTTCCCGACAGGGGCCTATGGCTACACCTTC
TRBJ2-1 TRBV7-9 . . CASSPSDRYNEQFF TGTGCCAGCAGCCCCTCGGACAGATACAATGAGCAGTTCTTC
TRBJ1-2 TRBV5-1 TRBD1 once CASSSGQVNYGYTF TGCGCCAGCAGCTCGGGACAGGTTAACTATGGCTACACCTTC
TRBJ2-7 TRBV19 . . CASSGSRGRAGDPYEQYF TGTGCCAGTAGTGGCTCCAGGGGGAGAGCGGGAGACCCGTACGAGCAGTACTTC
TRBJ2-7 TRBV18 TRBD1 few CASSGRGLGEQYF TGTGCCAGCTCAGGCAGGGGGTTGGGAGAGCAGTACTTC
TRBJ2-1 TRBV4-2 . . CASSQEGALSSYNEQFF TGTGCCAGCAGCCAAGAAGGGGCACTCAGCTCCTACAATGAGCAGTTCTTC
TRBJ2-3 TRBV6-2/TRBV6-3 . once CASSYGAADTQYF TGTGCCAGCAGTTACGGAGCGGCAGATACGCAGTATTTT
TRBJ2-1 TRBV4-2 . . CASSQDRRLGAQAVLYNEQFF TGTGCCAGCAGCCAAGATCGTAGGTTGGGAGCTCAGGCCGTTTTATACAATGAGCAGTTCTTC
TRBJ2-1 TRBV19 . . CASSPQRLVSYNEQFF TGTGCCAGTAGTCCCCAACGACTAGTCTCCTACAATGAGCAGTTCTTC